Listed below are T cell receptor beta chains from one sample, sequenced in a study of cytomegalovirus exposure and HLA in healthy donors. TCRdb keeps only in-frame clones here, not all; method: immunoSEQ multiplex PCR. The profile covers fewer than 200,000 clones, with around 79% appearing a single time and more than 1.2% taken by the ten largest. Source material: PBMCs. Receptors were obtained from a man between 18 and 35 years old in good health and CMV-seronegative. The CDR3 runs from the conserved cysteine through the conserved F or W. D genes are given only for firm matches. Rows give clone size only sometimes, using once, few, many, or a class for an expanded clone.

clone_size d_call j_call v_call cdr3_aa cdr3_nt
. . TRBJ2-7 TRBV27 CASSLGVAVLYEQYF TGTGCCAGCAGTTTAGGGGTAGCGGTACTCTACGAGCAGTACTTC
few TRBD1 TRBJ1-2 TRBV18 CASSPIGQGPEGYTF TGTGCCAGCTCACCCATCGGACAGGGCCCGGAGGGCTACACCTTC
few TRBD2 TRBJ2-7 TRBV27 CASSPRGGPYEQYF TGTGCCAGCAGTCCCCGGGGGGGACCCTACGAGCAGTACTTC
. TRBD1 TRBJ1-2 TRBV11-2 CASNNRGPYGYTF TGTGCCAGCAACAACAGGGGGCCTTATGGCTACACCTTC
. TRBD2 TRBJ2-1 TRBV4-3 CASSPERTGGLLDEQFF TGCGCCAGCAGCCCCGAAAGGACGGGGGGTCTTCTGGATGAGCAGTTCTTC
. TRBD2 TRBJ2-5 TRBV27 CASSPGRAGGETQYF TGTGCCAGCAGTCCCGGGAGGGCGGGAGGAGAGACCCAGTACTTC
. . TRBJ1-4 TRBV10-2 CASSDVGAEKLFF TGCGCCAGCAGTGATGTGGGGGCCGAAAAACTGTTTTTT
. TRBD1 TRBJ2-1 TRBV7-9 CASSSLTGGALNNEQFF TGTGCCAGCAGCTCACTAACAGGGGGCGCGCTAAACAATGAGCAGTTCTTC
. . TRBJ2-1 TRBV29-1 CSVARLTGSSYNEQFF TGCAGCGTTGCTAGGTTGACCGGGAGCTCCTACAATGAGCAGTTCTTC
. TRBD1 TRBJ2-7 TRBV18 CASSPPGQSSYEQYF TGTGCCAGCTCACCACCGGGACAGAGCTCCTACGAGCAGTACTTC
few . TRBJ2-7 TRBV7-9 CASSPRQAPYEQYF TGTGCCAGTTCCCCGCGCCAGGCCCCCTACGAGCAGTACTTC
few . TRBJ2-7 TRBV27 CASSLFHYEQYF TGTGCCAGCAGTTTATTTCACTACGAGCAGTACTTC
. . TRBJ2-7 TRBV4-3 CASSQDPGSEQYF TGCGCCAGCAGCCAAGATCCGGGGAGCGAGCAGTACTTC
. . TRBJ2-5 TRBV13 CASSLGATGERSARETQYF TGTGCCAGCAGCTTAGGGGCGACCGGGGAGCGGTCAGCGCGAGAGACCCAGTACTTC
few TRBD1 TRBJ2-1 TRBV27 CASSVRQGAYNEQFF TGTGCCAGCAGTGTCCGCCAGGGGGCGTACAATGAGCAGTTCTTC
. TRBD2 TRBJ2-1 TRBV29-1 CSVVGGTGLGDEQFF TGCAGCGTTGTGGGCGGGACGGGACTAGGGGATGAGCAGTTCTTC
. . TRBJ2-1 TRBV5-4 CASSLVLAHNEQFF TGTGCCAGCAGCTTGGTACTAGCTCACAATGAGCAGTTCTTC
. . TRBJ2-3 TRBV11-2 CASSQSTDSPLSPDTQYF TGTGCCAGCAGCCAATCGACGGACTCACCTTTGAGCCCAGATACGCAGTATTTT
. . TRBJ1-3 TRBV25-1 CASGWGEGGNTIYF TGTGCCAGCGGGTGGGGGGAAGGAGGAAACACCATATATTTT
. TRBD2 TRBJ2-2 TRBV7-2 CASSFNAGRALGELFF TGTGCCAGCAGCTTTAACGCCGGGAGGGCCCTCGGGGAGCTGTTTTTT
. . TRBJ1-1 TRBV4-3 CASSHPGTREGEAFF TGCGCCAGCAGCCACCCTGGGACCCGGGAGGGTGAAGCTTTCTTT
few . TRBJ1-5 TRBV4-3 CASSPDWGAQPQHF TGCGCCAGCAGCCCCGATTGGGGCGCCCAGCCCCAGCATTTT
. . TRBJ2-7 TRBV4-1 CASSRLIGATSWQYF TGCGCCAGCAGCCGCCTCATAGGGGCAACTAGCTGGCAGTACTTC
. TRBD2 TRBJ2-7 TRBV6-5 CASSYSASGNYEQYF TGTGCCAGCAGTTACTCGGCTAGCGGGAATTACGAGCAGTACTTC
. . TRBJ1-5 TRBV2 CASSEEWGRDQPQHF TGTGCCAGCAGTGAAGAATGGGGGCGAGACCAGCCCCAGCATTTT
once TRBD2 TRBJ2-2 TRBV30 CASSSGTNTGELFF TGTGCCAGCTCTAGCGGGACGAACACCGGGGAGCTGTTTTTT
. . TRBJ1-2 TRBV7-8 CASTKEGYGYTF TGTGCCAGCACTAAGGAGGGATATGGCTACACCTTC
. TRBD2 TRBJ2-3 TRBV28 CARIAGRTDTQYF TGTGCCAGGATAGCCGGGAGGACAGATACGCAGTATTTT
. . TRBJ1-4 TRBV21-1 CASSQKGGQKDEKLFF TGTGCCAGCAGTCAAAAGGGAGGGCAGAAAGATGAAAAACTGTTTTTT
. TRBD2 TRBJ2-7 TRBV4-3 CASSASGTRYSYEQYF TGCGCCAGCAGCGCCTCCGGGACTAGGTACTCCTACGAGCAGTACTTC
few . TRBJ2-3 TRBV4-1 CASSQAPSDTQYF TGCGCCAGCAGCCAAGCCCCGTCAGATACGCAGTATTTT
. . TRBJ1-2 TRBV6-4 CASSESPRDYGYTF TGTGCCAGCAGTGAAAGCCCGAGGGACTATGGCTACACCTTC
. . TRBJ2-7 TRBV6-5 CASSHGDISSYEQYF TGTGCCAGCAGTCATGGGGACATTAGCTCCTACGAGCAGTACTTC
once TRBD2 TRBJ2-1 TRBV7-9 CASSPPSGRTYNEQFF TGTGCCAGCAGCCCCCCCTCCGGGAGGACCTACAATGAGCAGTTCTTC
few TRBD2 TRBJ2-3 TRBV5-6 CASSIQGAGGDTQYF TGTGCCAGCAGCATCCAGGGAGCGGGAGGAGATACGCAGTATTTT
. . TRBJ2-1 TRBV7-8 CASSSPGDEQFF TGTGCCAGCAGCTCTCCCGGGGATGAGCAGTTCTTC
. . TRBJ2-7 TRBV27 CASSLGFAGKHYEQYF TGTGCCAGCAGTTTAGGTTTTGCGGGAAAACACTACGAGCAGTACTTC
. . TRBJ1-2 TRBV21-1 CASSKRHRGGYTF TGTGCCAGCAGCAAGAGACACAGGGGCGGCTACACCTTC
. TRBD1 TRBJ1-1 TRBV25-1 CASSEYEGTGVAEAFF TGTGCCAGCAGTGAATACGAAGGGACAGGGGTCGCTGAAGCTTTCTTT
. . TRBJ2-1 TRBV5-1 CASSLDRGRYNEQFF TGCGCCAGCAGCTTGGACCGAGGGAGATACAATGAGCAGTTCTTC
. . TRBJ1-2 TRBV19 CASSMGWSYGYTF TGTGCCAGTAGTATGGGTTGGAGCTATGGCTACACCTTC
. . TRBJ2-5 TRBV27 CASSPGIFQETQYF TGTGCCAGCAGTCCCGGGATCTTCCAAGAGACCCAGTACTTC
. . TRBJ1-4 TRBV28 CASRRQSNEKLFF TGTGCCAGCCGTAGACAGTCTAATGAAAAACTGTTTTTT
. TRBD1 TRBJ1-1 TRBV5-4 CASSPRQGYTEAFF TGTGCCAGCAGCCCAAGACAGGGGTACACTGAAGCTTTCTTT
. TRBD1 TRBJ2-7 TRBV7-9 CASSFRTGGEQYF TGTGCCAGCAGCTTCCGGACAGGGGGCGAGCAGTACTTC
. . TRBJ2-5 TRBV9 CASSVGATGLAEETQYF TGTGCCAGCAGCGTGGGGGCCACTGGACTCGCCGAGGAGACCCAGTACTTC
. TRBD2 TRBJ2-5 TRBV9 CASSRTGTSAQETQYF TGTGCCAGCAGCCGGACCGGGACTAGCGCACAAGAGACCCAGTACTTC
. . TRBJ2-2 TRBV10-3 CAISEFTENTGELFF TGTGCCATCAGTGAGTTTACTGAGAACACCGGGGAGCTGTTTTTT